This T cell receptor (beta chain) comes out of a study of blood T cells in healthy people across ages. A second roughly 7 to 11 cycle PCR used barcoded and J-beta primers. TCRdb re-called the 5' RACE reads with MiXCR, one entry per CDR3 protein. The repertoire holds hundreds of thousands of distinct CDR3 sequences, under 45% seen once, with roughly a fifth in the top ten. Each individual donor underwent a draw of approximately 9.6 milliliters of peripheral blood. Trimming removed 2 bases from V and 4 bases from J, with 14 bases in between. Germline values: CDR1 SQVTM, CDR2 ANQGSEA. The CDR3 has 14 residues.

J is TRBJ2-5 and V is TRBV29-1; D gene unclear. This TCR came from a man in his sixties in good health. The specimen sequenced was blood. The CDR3 spells CSVERLGYRETQYF. The CDR3 coding sequence is TGCAGCGTTGAAAGGTTAGGGTACCGAGAGACCCAGTACTTC.